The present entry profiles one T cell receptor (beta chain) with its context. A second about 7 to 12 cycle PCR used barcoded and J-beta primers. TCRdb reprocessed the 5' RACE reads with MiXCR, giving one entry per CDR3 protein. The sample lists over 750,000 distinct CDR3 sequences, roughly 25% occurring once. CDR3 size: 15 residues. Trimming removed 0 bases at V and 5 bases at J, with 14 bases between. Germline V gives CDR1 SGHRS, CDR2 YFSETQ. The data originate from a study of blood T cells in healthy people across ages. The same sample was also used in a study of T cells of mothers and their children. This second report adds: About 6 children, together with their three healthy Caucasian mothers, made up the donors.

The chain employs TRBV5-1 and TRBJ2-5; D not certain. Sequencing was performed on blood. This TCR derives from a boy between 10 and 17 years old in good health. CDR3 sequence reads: CASSLVAPRSETQYF. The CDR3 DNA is TGCGCCAGCAGCTTGGTGGCCCCGAGGAGCGAGACCCAGTACTTC.